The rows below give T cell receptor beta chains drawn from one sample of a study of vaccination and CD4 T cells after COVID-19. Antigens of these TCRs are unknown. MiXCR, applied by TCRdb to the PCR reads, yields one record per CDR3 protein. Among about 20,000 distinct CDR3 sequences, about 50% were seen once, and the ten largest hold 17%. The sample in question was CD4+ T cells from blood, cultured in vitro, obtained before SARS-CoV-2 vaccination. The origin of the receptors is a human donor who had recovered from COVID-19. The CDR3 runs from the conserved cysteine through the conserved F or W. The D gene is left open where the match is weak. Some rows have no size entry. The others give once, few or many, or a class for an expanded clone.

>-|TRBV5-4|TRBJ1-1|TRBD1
CASSSNRGNTEAFF
TGTGCCAGCAGCTCGAACAGGGGGAACACTGAAGCTTTCTTT
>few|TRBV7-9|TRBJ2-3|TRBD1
CASSFESGTGEYF
TGTGCCAGCAGCTTCGAATCCGGGACAGGGGAATATTTT
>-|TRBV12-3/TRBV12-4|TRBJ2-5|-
CASRAQGRETQYF
TGTGCCAGCAGGGCCCAGGGAAGAGAGACCCAGTACTTC
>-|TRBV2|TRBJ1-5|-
CASSEALGTSNQPQHF
TGTGCCAGCAGTGAAGCGCTGGGGACCAGCAATCAGCCCCAGCATTTT
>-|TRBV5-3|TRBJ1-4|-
CAAGWLFF
TGTGCCGCAGGGTGGCTGTTTTTT
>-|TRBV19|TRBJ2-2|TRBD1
CASSRDRGYTGELFF
TGTGCCAGTAGTAGGGACAGGGGGTACACCGGGGAGCTGTTTTTT
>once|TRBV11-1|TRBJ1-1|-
CASSSYGEHMNTEAFF
TGTGCCAGCAGCTCTTACGGTGAACATATGAACACTGAAGCTTTCTTT
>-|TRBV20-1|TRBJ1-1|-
CSASHTSSDTEAFF
TGCAGTGCTAGCCACACCTCGAGCGACACTGAAGCTTTCTTT
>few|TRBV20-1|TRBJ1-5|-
CSARAGSGGSNQPQHF
TGCAGTGCTAGGGCAGGTTCCGGAGGCAGCAATCAGCCCCAGCATTTT
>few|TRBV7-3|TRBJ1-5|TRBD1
CASSLRTGFHPSNQPQHF
TGTGCCAGCAGCTTACGGACAGGGTTCCACCCTAGCAATCAGCCCCAGCATTTT
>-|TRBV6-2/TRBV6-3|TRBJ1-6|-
CASSSLDGLVGNSPLHF
TGTGCCAGCAGTTCCTTGGACGGCCTCGTAGGTAATTCACCCCTCCACTTT
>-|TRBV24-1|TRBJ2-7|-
CATSDLQGGDEQYF
TGTGCCACCAGTGATTTGCAGGGGGGAGACGAGCAGTACTTC
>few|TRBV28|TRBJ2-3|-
CAREPGPNSTDTQYF
TGTGCCAGGGAGCCGGGACCAAATAGCACAGATACGCAGTATTTT
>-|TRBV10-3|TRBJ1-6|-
CASSYSVGLEPLHF
TGTGCCAGCAGTTACTCGGTAGGGTTGGAACCCCTCCACTTT
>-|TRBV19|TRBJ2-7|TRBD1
CASSDRSPYEQYF
TGTGCCTCGTCGGACAGGTCACCTTACGAGCAGTACTTC
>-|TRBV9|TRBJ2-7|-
CASSGGPSRSEQYF
TGTGCCAGCAGCGGCGGGCCGTCACGGAGCGAGCAGTACTTC
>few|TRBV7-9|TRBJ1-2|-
CASSLDFGPSGYTF
TGTGCCAGCAGCTTAGATTTTGGACCGTCCGGCTACACCTTC
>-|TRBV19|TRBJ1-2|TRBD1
CASSAGTANYGYTF
TGTGCCAGTAGTGCCGGGACAGCTAACTATGGCTACACCTTC
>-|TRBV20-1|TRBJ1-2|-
CSARETGPRYTF
TGCAGTGCCAGAGAGACGGGTCCGCGCTACACCTTC
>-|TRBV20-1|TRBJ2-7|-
CSAVRGPREQYF
TGCAGTGCGGTACGGGGTCCCCGCGAGCAGTACTTC
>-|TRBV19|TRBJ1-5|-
CASSRTWVGESSNQPQHF
TGTGCCAGTAGTCGCACGTGGGTGGGGGAGAGTAGCAATCAGCCCCAGCATTTT
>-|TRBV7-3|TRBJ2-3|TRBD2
CASSKGLAGTDTQYF
TGTGCCAGCAGTAAAGGGCTAGCGGGGACAGATACGCAGTATTTT
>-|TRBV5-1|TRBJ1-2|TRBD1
CASSTGQGVTYGYTF
TGCGCCAGCAGCACAGGACAGGGAGTTACCTATGGCTACACCTTC
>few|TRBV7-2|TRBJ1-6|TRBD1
CASSLAGQGPVFLPLHF
TGTGCCAGCAGCTTAGCCGGACAGGGCCCCGTCTTTTTACCCCTCCACTTT
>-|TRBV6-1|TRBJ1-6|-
CASSRAAEGSLHF
TGTGCCAGCAGTCGGGCAGCCGAGGGTTCCCTCCACTTT
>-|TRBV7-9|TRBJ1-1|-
CASSLVGQLNTEAFF
TGTGCCAGCAGCTTAGTCGGACAGTTGAACACTGAAGCTTTCTTT
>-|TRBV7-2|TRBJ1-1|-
CASSPLGTEAFF
TGTGCCAGCAGCCCCCTAGGGACTGAAGCTTTCTTT